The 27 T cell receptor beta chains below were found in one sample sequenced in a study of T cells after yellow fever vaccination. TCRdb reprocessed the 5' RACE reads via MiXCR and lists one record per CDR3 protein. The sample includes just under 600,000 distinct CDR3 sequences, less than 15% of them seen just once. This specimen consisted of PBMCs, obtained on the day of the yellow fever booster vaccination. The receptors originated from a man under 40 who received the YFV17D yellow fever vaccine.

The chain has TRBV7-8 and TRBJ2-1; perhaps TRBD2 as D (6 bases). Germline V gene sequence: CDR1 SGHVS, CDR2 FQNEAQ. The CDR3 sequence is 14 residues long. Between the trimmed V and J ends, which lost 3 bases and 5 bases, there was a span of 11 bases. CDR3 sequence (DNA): TGTGCCAGCAGCTTTGCCAGGAGGGACAATGAGCAGTTCTTC. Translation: CASSFARRDNEQFF.

CDR3 DNA sequence: TGCAGTGCTAGAGGGCTAGATCAGCCCCAGCATTTT. Encoded protein: CSARGLDQPQHF. The rearrangement uses TRBV20-1 and TRBJ1-5; no definite D call. This CDR3 is 12 amino acids long. V gave up 1 base and J gave up 5 bases, with 6 bases separating them. Germline V gives CDR1 DFQATT, CDR2 SNEGSKA (reference sequence).

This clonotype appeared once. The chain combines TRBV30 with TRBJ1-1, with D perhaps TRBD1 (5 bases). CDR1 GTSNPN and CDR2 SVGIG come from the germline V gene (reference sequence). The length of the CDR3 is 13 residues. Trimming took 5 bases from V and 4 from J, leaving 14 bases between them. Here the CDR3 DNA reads TGTGCCTGGGAAATACCGGACATCACTGAAGCTTTCTTT. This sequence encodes CAWEIPDITEAFF.

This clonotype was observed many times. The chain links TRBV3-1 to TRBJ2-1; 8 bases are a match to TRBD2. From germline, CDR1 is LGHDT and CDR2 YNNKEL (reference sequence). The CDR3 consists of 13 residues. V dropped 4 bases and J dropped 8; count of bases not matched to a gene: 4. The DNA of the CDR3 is TGTGCCAGCAGCCTGACGGGGGGGCATGAGCAGTTCTTC. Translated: CASSLTGGHEQFF.

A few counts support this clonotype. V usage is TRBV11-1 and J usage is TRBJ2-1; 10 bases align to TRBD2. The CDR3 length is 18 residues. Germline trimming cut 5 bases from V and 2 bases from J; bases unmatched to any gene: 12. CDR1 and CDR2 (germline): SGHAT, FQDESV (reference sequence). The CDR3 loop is CASSRGTSDQGAYNEQFF. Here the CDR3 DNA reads TGTGCCAGCAGCCGTGGGACTAGCGACCAGGGGGCCTACAATGAGCAGTTCTTC.

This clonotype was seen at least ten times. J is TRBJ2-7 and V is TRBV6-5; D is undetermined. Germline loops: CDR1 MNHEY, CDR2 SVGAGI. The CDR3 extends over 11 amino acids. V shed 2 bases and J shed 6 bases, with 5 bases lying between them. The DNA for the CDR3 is TGTGCCAGCAGTTACGTGGGCGAGCAGTACTTC. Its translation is CASSYVGEQYF.

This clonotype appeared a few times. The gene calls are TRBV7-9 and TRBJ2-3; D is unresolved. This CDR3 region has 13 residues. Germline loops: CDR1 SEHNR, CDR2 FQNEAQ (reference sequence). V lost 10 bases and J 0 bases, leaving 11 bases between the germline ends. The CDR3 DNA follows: TGTGCCACCCGGTGGGATAGCACAGATACGCAGTATTTT. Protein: CATRWDSTDTQYF.

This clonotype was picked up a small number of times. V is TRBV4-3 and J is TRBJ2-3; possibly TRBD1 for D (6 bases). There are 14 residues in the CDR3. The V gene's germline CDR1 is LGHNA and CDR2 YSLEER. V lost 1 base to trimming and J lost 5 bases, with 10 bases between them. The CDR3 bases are TGCGCCAGCAGCCAAGGAGGGACAAGAGATACGCAGTATTTT. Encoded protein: CASSQGGTRDTQYF.

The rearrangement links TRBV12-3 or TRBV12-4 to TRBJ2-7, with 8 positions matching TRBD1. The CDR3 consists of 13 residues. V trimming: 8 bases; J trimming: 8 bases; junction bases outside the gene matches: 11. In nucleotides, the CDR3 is TGTGCCAGCCGCCCGGGACAGGCGGCCCAGCAGTACTTC. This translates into CASRPGQAAQQYF.

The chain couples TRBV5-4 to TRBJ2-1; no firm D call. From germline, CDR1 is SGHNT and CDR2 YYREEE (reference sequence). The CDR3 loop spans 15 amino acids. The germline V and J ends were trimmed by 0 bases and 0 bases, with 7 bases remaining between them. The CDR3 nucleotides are TGTGCCAGCAGCTTGGTTTTTAGCTCCTACAATGAGCAGTTCTTC. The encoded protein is CASSLVFSSYNEQFF.

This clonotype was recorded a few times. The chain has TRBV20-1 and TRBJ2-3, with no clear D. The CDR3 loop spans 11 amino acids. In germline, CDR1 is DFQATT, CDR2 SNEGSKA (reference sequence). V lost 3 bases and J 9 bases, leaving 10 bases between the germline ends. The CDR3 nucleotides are TGCAGTGCTAGTTCTATGTTGACGCAGTATTTT. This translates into CSASSMLTQYF.

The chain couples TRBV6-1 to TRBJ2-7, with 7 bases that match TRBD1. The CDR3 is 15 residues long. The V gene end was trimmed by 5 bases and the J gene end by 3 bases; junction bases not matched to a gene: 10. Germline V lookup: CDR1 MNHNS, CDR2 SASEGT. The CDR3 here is CASSTNRDSYYEQYF. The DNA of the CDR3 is TGTGCCAGCAGTACCAACCGGGACAGCTACTACGAGCAGTACTTC.

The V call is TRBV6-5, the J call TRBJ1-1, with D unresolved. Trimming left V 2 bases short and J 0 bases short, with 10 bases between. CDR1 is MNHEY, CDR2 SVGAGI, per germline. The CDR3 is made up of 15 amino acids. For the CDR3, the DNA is TGTGCCAGCAGTTACGACGTTTTGTTGAACACTGAAGCTTTCTTT. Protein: CASSYDVLLNTEAFF.

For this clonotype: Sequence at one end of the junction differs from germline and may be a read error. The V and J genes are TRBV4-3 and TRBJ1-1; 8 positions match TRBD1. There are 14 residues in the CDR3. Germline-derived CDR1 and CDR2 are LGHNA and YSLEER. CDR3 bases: TGCACCAGCAGCCATTTCGACAGGGGCACTGAAGCTTTCTTT. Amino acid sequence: CTSSHFDRGTEAFF.

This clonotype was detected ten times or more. The CDR3 bases are TGCAGCGTTGTTCCCCAGGGGGCAATTGACGAGCAGTACTTC. It codes for CSVVPQGAIDEQYF. The genes are TRBV29-1 and TRBJ2-7; TRBD1 agrees at 8 bases. V gave up 4 bases and J gave up 5 bases; unmatched junction bases: 10. Per germline, CDR1 SQVTM and CDR2 ANQGSEA. The CDR3 contains 14 residues.

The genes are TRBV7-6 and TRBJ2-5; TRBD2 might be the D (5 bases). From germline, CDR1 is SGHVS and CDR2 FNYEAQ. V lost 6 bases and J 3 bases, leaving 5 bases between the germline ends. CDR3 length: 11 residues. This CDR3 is CASRGEETQYF. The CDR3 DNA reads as TGTGCCAGCAGGGGAGAAGAGACCCAGTACTTC.

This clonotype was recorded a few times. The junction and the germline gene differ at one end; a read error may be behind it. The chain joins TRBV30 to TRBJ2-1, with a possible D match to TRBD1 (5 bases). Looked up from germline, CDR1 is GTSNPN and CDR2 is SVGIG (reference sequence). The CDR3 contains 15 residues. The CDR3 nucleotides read TGTGCCTGGAGTTCAGGGTCCCATCCCTACTATGAGCAGTTCTTC. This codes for CAWSSGSHPYYEQFF. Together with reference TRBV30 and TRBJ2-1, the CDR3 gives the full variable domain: SQTIHQWPATLVQPVGSPLSLECTVEGTSNPNLYWYRQAAGRGLQLLFYSVGIGQISSEVPQNLSASRPQDRQFILSSKKLLLSDSGFYLCAWSSGSHPYYEQFFGPGTRLTVL.

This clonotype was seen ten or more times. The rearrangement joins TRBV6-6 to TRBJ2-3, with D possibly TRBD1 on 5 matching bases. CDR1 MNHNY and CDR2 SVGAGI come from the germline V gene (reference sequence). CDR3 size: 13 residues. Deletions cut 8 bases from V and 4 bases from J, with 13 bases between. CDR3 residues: CASALWGSDTQYF. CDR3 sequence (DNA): TGTGCCAGCGCCCTCTGGGGCTCAGATACGCAGTATTTT.

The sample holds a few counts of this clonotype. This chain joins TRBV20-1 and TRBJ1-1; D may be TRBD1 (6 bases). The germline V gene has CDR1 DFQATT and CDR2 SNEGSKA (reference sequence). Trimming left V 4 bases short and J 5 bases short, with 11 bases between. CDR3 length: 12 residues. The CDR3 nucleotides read TGCAGTGCTAAAGGGGGTCGGACTGAAGCTTTCTTT. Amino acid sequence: CSAKGGRTEAFF.

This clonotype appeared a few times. This CDR3 reads CASSDHNEQFF. In DNA, the CDR3 is TGTGCCAGCAGTGACCACAATGAGCAGTTCTTC. This chain links TRBV6-1 with TRBJ2-1; unclear D gene. The CDR3 is made up of 11 amino acids. V was pared by 3 bases and J by 5 bases, with 2 bases between. Germline lookup yields CDR1 MNHNS and CDR2 SASEGT.

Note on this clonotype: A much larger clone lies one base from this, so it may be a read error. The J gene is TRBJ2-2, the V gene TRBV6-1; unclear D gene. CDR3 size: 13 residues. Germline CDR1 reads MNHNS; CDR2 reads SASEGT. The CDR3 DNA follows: TGTGCCAGCAGACGGGCGAACACCTGGGAGCTGTTTTTT. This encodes CASRRANTWELFF.

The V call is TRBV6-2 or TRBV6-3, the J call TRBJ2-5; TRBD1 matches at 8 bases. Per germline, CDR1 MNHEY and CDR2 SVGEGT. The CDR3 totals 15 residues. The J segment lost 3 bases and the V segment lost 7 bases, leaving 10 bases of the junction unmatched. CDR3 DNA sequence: TGTGCCAGCACCAAGGGACAGGTATTGAAAGAGACCCAGTACTTC. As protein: CASTKGQVLKETQYF.

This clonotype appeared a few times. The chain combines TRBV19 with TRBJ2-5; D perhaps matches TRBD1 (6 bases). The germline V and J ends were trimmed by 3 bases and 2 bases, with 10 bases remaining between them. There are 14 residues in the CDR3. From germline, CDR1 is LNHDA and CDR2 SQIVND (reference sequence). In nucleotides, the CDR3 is TGTGCCAGTAGTATCGACAGGAGTCAAGAGACCCAGTACTTC. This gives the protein CASSIDRSQETQYF.

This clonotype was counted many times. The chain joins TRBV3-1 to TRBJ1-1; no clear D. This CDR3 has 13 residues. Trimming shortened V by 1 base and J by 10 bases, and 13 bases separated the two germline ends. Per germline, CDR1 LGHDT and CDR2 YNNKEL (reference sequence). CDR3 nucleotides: TGTGCCAGCAGCCAAGGCCCAAGCTCGGGAGCTTTCTTT. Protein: CASSQGPSSGAFF.

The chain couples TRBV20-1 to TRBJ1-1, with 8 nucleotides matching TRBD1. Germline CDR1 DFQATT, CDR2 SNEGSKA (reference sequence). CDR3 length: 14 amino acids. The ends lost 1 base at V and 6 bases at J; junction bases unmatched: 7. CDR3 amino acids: CSARGWTGIPEAFF. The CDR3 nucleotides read TGCAGTGCTAGAGGGTGGACAGGGATACCTGAAGCTTTCTTT.

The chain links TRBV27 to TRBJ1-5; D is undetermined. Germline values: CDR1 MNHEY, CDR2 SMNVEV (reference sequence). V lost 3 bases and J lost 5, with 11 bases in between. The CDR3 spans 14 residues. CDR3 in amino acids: CASSFGRYDQPQHF. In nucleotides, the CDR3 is TGTGCCAGCAGTTTCGGCAGGTACGATCAGCCCCAGCATTTT.

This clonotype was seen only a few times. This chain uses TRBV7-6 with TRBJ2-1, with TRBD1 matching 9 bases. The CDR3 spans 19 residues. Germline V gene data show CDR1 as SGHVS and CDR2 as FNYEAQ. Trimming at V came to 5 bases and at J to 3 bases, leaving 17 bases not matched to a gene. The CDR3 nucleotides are TGTGCCAGCAGCACCCCCACGCCGGCGGGGACAGGGAACTACAATGAGCAGTTCTTC. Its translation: CASSTPTPAGTGNYNEQFF.